Following are 7 T cell receptor beta chains from one sample sequenced in a study of blood T cell repertoires in COVID-19. Generated by immunoSEQ multiplex PCR, the TCRdb table keeps only in-frame clones and is missing some. The sample shows about 210,000 clones, roughly 87% of them seen only once. Sequencing input: peripheral blood. The receptors were gathered from a woman in her fifties or sixties with COVID-19, enrolled during active disease.

The chain joins TRBV28 to TRBJ1-5; possibly TRBD1 for D (6 bases). Per germline, CDR1 MDHEN and CDR2 SYDVKM. Trimming removed 6 bases from V and 0 bases from J, with 12 bases in between. The CDR3 consists of 15 residues. CDR3 sequence (DNA): TGTGCCAGCAGACAACAGGGATATAGCAATCAGCCCCAGCATTTT. Translation gives CASRQQGYSNQPQHF.

The J gene is TRBJ1-1, the V gene TRBV29-1, with D possibly TRBD1 on 5 matching bases. Germline V lookup: CDR1 SQVTM, CDR2 ANQGSEA. Trimming removed 2 bases at V and 5 bases at J, with 12 bases between. The CDR3 spans 13 residues. CDR3 nucleotide sequence: TGCAGCGTTGAAAGGAGCAGGGTGACTGAAGCTTTCTTT. Its protein product is CSVERSRVTEAFF.

The chain couples TRBV4-1 to TRBJ1-4, with unresolved D. Germline V gene sequence: CDR1 MGHRA, CDR2 YSYEKL. V shed 0 bases and J shed 3 bases, with 11 bases lying between them. The CDR3 totals 16 residues. CDR3 DNA sequence: TGCGCCAGCAGCCAAGATCCTCCCGGAGCTAATGAAAAACTGTTTTTT. The encoded protein is CASSQDPPGANEKLFF.

The chain has TRBV28 and TRBJ1-1; 9 bases agree with TRBD1. CDR1 is MDHEN and CDR2 is SYDVKM in the germline V gene. The CDR3 consists of 16 residues. With 3 bases clipped from V and 0 bases from J, the junction kept 5 bases outside the gene matches. CDR3 amino acids: CASSFGTGSMNTEAFF. For the CDR3, the DNA is TGTGCCAGCAGTTTTGGGACAGGGTCCATGAACACTGAAGCTTTCTTT. Combining the CDR3 with reference TRBV28 and TRBJ1-1 gives the whole variable domain DVKVTQSSRYLVKRTGEKVFLECVQDMDHENMFWYRQDPGLGLRLIYFSYDVKMKEKGDIPEGYSVSREKKERFSLILESASTNQTSMYLCASSFGTGSMNTEAFFGQGTRLTVV.

V and J are TRBV11-2 and TRBJ2-5; 8 positions agree with TRBD1. V lost 4 bases and J lost 1; bases outside the gene matches: 5. CDR1 SGHAT and CDR2 FQNNGV come from the germline V gene. This CDR3 is 15 amino acids long. DNA of the CDR3: TGTGCCAGCAGCTGGGCGGGACAGGTCCAAGAGACCCAGTACTTC. Translating it yields CASSWAGQVQETQYF.

J is TRBJ2-1 and V is TRBV5-1; 10 bases are shared with TRBD1. The CDR3 consists of 16 residues. Looked up from germline, CDR1 is SGHRS and CDR2 is YFSETQ. The ends lost 1 base at V and 4 bases at J; junction bases unmatched: 5. Here the CDR3 reads CASSLTWDRGYNEQFF. The CDR3 nucleotides are TGCGCCAGCAGCTTGACATGGGACAGGGGTTACAATGAGCAGTTCTTC.

The CDR3 DNA reads as TGTGCCACCTCCCCAGACAGTAGCAATCAGCCCCAGCATTTT. This translates into CATSPDSSNQPQHF. The genes are TRBV6-5 and TRBJ1-5, with D tentatively TRBD1 (5 bases). This CDR3 contains 14 residues. Trimming removed 10 bases at V and 0 bases at J, with 13 bases between. Germline V lookup: CDR1 MNHEY, CDR2 SVGAGI.